These 3 T cell receptor beta chains came from one sample sequenced in a study of cytomegalovirus exposure and HLA in healthy donors. Researchers ran the PCR with 60 Vbeta and 13 Jbeta primers. Repertoires were generated with immunoSEQ multiplex PCR, while TCRdb's copy carries only in-frame clones and drops some. In total, the table holds tens of thousands of clones. Sample: PBMCs. Receptors were obtained from a human donor in good health.

This sequence joins TRBV18 and TRBJ1-5, with 9 bases that match TRBD1. The V segment lost 5 bases and the J segment 7 bases; nucleotides outside the gene matches: 9. The CDR3 sequence is 15 residues long. In germline, CDR1 is KGHSH, CDR2 LQKENI. CDR3 amino acids: CASSSGGQGNQPQHF. The CDR3 region has the DNA TGTGCCAGCTCATCCGGGGGACAGGGTAACCAGCCCCAGCATTTT.

The gene calls are TRBV2 and TRBJ2-1; D is possibly TRBD1 (6 bases). Per the germline V gene, CDR1 is SNHLY and CDR2 is FYNNEI. The CDR3 consists of 12 residues. Trimming took 6 bases from V and 8 from J, leaving 11 bases between them. The CDR3 sequence is CASRSDSDEQFF. The CDR3 DNA reads as TGTGCCAGCAGATCGGACAGCGATGAGCAGTTCTTC.

V and J are TRBV7-9 and TRBJ2-5; D unclear. In germline, CDR1 is SEHNR, CDR2 FQNEAQ (reference sequence). The V and J ends lost 5 bases and 6 bases respectively, with 10 bases between them. The CDR3 totals 12 residues. CDR3 DNA sequence: TGTGCCAGCAGCCCGAGAGAACAGACCCAGTACTTC. Translation gives CASSPREQTQYF.